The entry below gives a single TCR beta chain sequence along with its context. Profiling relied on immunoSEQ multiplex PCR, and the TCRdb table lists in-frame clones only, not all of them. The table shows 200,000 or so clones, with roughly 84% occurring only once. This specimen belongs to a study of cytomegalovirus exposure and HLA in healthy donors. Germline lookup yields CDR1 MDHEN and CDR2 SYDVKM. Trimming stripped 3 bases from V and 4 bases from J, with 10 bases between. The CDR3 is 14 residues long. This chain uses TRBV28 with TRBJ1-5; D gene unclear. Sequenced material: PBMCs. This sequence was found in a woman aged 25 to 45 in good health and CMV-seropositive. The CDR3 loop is CASSLAVQNQPQHF. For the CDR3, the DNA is TGTGCCAGCAGTTTGGCAGTACAGAATCAGCCCCAGCATTTT.